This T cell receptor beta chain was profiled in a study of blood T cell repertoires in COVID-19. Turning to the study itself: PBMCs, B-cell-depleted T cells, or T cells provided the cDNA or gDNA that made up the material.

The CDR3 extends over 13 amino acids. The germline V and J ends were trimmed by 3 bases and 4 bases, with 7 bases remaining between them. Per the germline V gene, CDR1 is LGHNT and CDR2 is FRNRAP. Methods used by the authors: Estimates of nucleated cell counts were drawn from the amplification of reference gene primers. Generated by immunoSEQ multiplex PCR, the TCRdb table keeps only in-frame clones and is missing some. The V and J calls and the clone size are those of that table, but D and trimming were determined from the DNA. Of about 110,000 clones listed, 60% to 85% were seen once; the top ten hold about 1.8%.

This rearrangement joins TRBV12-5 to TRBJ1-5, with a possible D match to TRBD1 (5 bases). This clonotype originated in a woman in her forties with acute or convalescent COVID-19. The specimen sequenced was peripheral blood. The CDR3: CASGLGENQPQHF. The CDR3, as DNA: TGTGCTAGTGGTTTAGGGGAAAATCAGCCCCAGCATTTT.